The 4 T cell receptor beta chains presented below share a single source sample, sequenced in a study of graft-versus-host responses after intestinal transplantation. No antigen has been assigned to these receptors. The assay was immunoSEQ multiplex PCR, and TCRdb's table has in-frame clones only and misses some. The sample includes around 100,000 clones, 93% of them seen just once. The input for sequencing was unstimulated CD8+ T cells sorted from spleen or lymph node cells, taken before intestinal transplant. These receptors came from a human donor who received an intestinal transplant.

Of note for this clone: One end of the junction does not line up with germline, which may come from a read error. Other DNA sequences in this specimen translate into the identical CDR3. The rearrangement joins TRBV5-1 to TRBJ2-1, with 10 bases matching TRBD2. The CDR3 totals 15 residues. Germline CDR1 SGHRS, CDR2 YFSETQ. The CDR3 protein is CASSLASGGDNEQFF. Written as DNA, the CDR3 is TGCGCTAGCAGCTTGGCTAGCGGGGGCGACAATGAGCAGTTCTTC.

The chain is built from TRBV27 and TRBJ1-2; D possibly corresponds to TRBD1 (6 bases). CDR1 is MNHEY, CDR2 SMNVEV, per germline (reference sequence). Trimming took off 2 bases at V and 7 bases at J, with 23 bases between the two ends. The CDR3 runs to 17 residues. The CDR3 DNA sequence: TGTGCCAGCAGTTTAGGCGGCTCGGGGGCTGGCTGGGGTGGCTACACCTTC. Its protein product is CASSLGGSGAGWGGYTF.

This clone appeared a single time. The gene calls are TRBV13 and TRBJ1-6; tentatively, D is TRBD1 (6 bases). The germline V and J ends were trimmed by 6 bases and 13 bases, with 13 bases remaining between them. Germline CDR1 and CDR2: PRHDT and FYEKMQ (reference sequence). The CDR3 is 12 residues long. In nucleotides, the CDR3 is TGTGCCAGCAGAGGGGGGATTCCGCCCCTCCACTTT. It translates to CASRGGIPPLHF.

The chain recombines TRBV20-1 with TRBJ2-1, with no clear D. Trimming took off 1 base at V and 8 bases at J, with 6 bases between the two ends. From germline, CDR1 is DFQATT and CDR2 SNEGSKA (reference sequence). The CDR3 totals 11 residues. CDR3 sequence (DNA): TGCAGTGCTAGAGTTGAGTATGAGCAGTTCTTC. Residues: CSARVEYEQFF.